One sample yielded the 17 T cell receptor beta chains listed below, sequenced in a study of OX40 agonist ivuxolimab in advanced cancers. Generated by immunoSEQ multiplex PCR, the TCRdb table keeps only in-frame clones and is missing some. This table has 30,000 to 35,000 clones, 65% to 80% appearing once. Source: CD4+ or CD8+ T cells sorted from blood, taken in a trial of the OX40 agonist ivuxolimab. The source is an adult with an advanced solid tumor such as melanoma, head and neck, liver or kidney cancer.

V usage is TRBV5-1 and J usage is TRBJ1-1; TRBD1 is a possible D gene (5 bases). The V and J ends lost 4 bases and 5 bases respectively, with 18 bases between them. This CDR3 has 15 amino acids. The germline gives CDR1 SGHRS, CDR2 YFSETQ. CDR3 region: CASSPGDSKGTEAFF. CDR3 bases: TGCGCCAGCAGCCCCGGGGACTCTAAGGGGACTGAAGCTTTCTTT.

The V gene is TRBV5-1, the J gene TRBJ2-5; TRBD1 is a possible D gene (5 bases). The CDR3 is 14 amino acids. Trimming removed 4 bases at V and 5 bases at J, with 15 bases between. Per germline, CDR1 SGHRS and CDR2 YFSETQ. CDR3 region: CASSPRQGRETQYF. DNA for the CDR3: TGCGCCAGCAGCCCTAGGCAGGGTCGCGAGACCCAGTACTTC.

The J gene is TRBJ2-7, the V gene TRBV20-1; D ambiguous. Germline-derived CDR1 and CDR2 are DFQATT and SNEGSKA (reference sequence). V lost 6 bases and J 6 bases, leaving 12 bases between the germline ends. The CDR3 consists of 11 residues. This chain's CDR3 is CSAPDSFEQYF. CDR3 nucleotide sequence: TGCAGTGCACCCGACTCGTTCGAGCAGTACTTC.

The rearrangement links TRBV29-1 to TRBJ1-2, with D unclear. CDR1 SQVTM and CDR2 ANQGSEA come from the germline V gene. CDR3 size: 11 residues. V was trimmed by 7 bases and J by 4 bases, leaving 10 bases between them. CDR3 in amino acids: CSARMSYGYTF. The CDR3 nucleotides are TGCAGCGCTAGAATGAGCTATGGCTACACCTTC.

This clone was detected once. The chain links TRBV7-8 to TRBJ1-4; no firm D call. Germline CDR1 and CDR2: SGHVS and FQNEAQ. Deletions cut 3 bases from V and 0 bases from J, with 8 bases between. The CDR3 contains 15 residues. The CDR3 spells CASSLNGATNEKLFF. The CDR3 DNA is TGTGCCAGCAGCTTGAACGGTGCAACTAATGAAAAACTGTTTTTT.

J is TRBJ2-2 and V is TRBV5-1, with D tentatively TRBD1 or TRBD2 (5 bases each). The germline CDR1 and CDR2 sequences are SGHRS and YFSETQ. The V end was cut by 0 bases, the J end by 9 bases, with 15 bases between. CDR3 length equals 15 residues. The CDR3 DNA is TGCGCCAGCAGCTTGGACGGGACCACGGGCAGGGAGCTGTTTTTT. This encodes CASSLDGTTGRELFF.

This clone was found once. The rearrangement links TRBV11-2 to TRBJ1-4; weak D call: TRBD1 (6 bases). V dropped 5 bases and J dropped 7 bases, with 17 bases sitting between them. CDR3 length equals 15 residues. Germline V gene data show CDR1 as SGHAT and CDR2 as FQNNGV. CDR3 bases: TGTGCCAGCAGCCCGGGAGGCCAGGGGTTTGAAAAACTGTTTTTT. This sequence encodes CASSPGGQGFEKLFF.

V is TRBV5-1 and J is TRBJ1-2; 11 bases map to TRBD1. The CDR3 extends over 15 amino acids. Germline assignment: CDR1 SGHRS and CDR2 YFSETQ. After removal of 6 bases from V and 4 bases from J, the junction contained 8 bases not matched to a gene. CDR3 bases: TGCGCCAGCACCCTCGGGACAGGGGGGTCCTATGGCTACACCTTC. This encodes CASTLGTGGSYGYTF.

The table lists this clone with a few counts. The chain carries TRBV30 and TRBJ1-5; 7 bases align to TRBD1. The CDR3 loop spans 13 amino acids. V was pared by 2 bases and J by 6 bases, with 4 bases of the junction left unmatched. Germline V gives CDR1 GTSNPN, CDR2 SVGIG (reference sequence). The CDR3 region is CAWSLQGSQPQHF. The CDR3 coding sequence is TGTGCCTGGAGTCTACAGGGGAGTCAGCCCCAGCATTTT. Filled out from reference TRBV30 and TRBJ1-5, the complete variable domain reads SQTIHQWPATLVQPVGSPLSLECTVEGTSNPNLYWYRQAAGRGLQLLFYSVGIGQISSEVPQNLSASRPQDRQFILSSKKLLLSDSGFYLCAWSLQGSQPQHFGDGTRLSIL.

The chain has TRBV10-3 and TRBJ2-7; 7 positions match TRBD2. V lost 6 bases and J lost 6; bases outside the gene matches: 11. The CDR3 totals 14 residues. Germline CDR1 and CDR2: ENHRY and SYGVKD. The DNA for the CDR3 is TGTGCCATCAGCGGGCAGGCGGGAGTCTCCGAGCAGTACTTC. This codes for CAISGQAGVSEQYF.

The chain has TRBV10-1 and TRBJ2-7, with 9 bases that match TRBD1. The CDR3 is 14 amino acids. Germline CDR1 is WNHNN and CDR2 is SYGVQD (reference sequence). V was clipped by 9 bases and J by 3 bases; unmatched bases: 9. CDR3 nucleotide sequence: TGCGCCAGACTTGTGGGACAGGGCCTCTACGAGCAGTACTTC. This encodes CARLVGQGLYEQYF.

The chain has TRBV9 and TRBJ2-5, with 7 bases matching TRBD1. Germline-derived CDR1 and CDR2 are SGDLS and YYNGEE. This CDR3 region has 13 residues. J was trimmed by 1 base and V by 5 bases; bases with no gene match: 2. The CDR3 here is CASSGTAQETQYF. CDR3 DNA sequence: TGTGCCAGCAGTGGGACAGCCCAAGAGACCCAGTACTTC.

This chain uses TRBV11-2 with TRBJ2-7, with D unresolved. V was trimmed by 0 bases and J by 3 bases, leaving 6 bases between them. The length of the CDR3 is 13 residues. Germline V lookup: CDR1 SGHAT, CDR2 FQNNGV. The CDR3 spells CASSLDPGYEQYF. In nucleotides, the CDR3 is TGTGCCAGCAGCTTAGATCCGGGCTACGAGCAGTACTTC.

The rearrangement uses TRBV10-3 and TRBJ2-2, with D unclear. V was cut by 7 bases and J by 7 bases, with 7 bases left in between. Germline assignment: CDR1 ENHRY and CDR2 SYGVKD. CDR3 length: 11 amino acids. CDR3 protein: CAITPGGELFF. In nucleotides, the CDR3 is TGTGCCATCACCCCCGGCGGGGAGCTGTTTTTT.

This chain joins TRBV28 and TRBJ2-5; no clear D. The last part of the DNA fits TRBJ2-7 better; the J call may be wrong. The CDR3 extends over 14 amino acids. CDR1 is MDHEN and CDR2 is SYDVKM in the germline V gene. Here the CDR3 DNA reads TGTGCCAGCAGTCCCTTGGGCCTTTCCTACGAGCAGTACTTC. Protein: CASSPLGLSYEQYF.

CDR3 protein: CASSQTGQGDNSPLHF. Written as DNA, the CDR3 is TGTGCCAGCTCCCAGACAGGACAGGGAGATAATTCACCCCTCCACTTT. This rearrangement joins TRBV18 to TRBJ1-6; TRBD1 aligns across 8 bases. The junction had 9 bases not matched to a gene; V was cut back by 6 bases and J by 5 bases. The V gene's germline CDR1 is KGHSH and CDR2 LQKENI. The CDR3 is 16 amino acids.

The chain uses TRBV10-3 and TRBJ2-7, with TRBD2 matching over 8 bases. The germline CDR1 and CDR2 sequences are ENHRY and SYGVKD. Trimming at V came to 6 bases and at J to 0 bases, leaving 7 bases not matched to a gene. The CDR3 runs to 15 residues. The CDR3 DNA is TGTGCCATCAGGGAGACCGGGACTAGCTCCTACGAGCAGTACTTC. The encoded protein is CAIRETGTSSYEQYF.